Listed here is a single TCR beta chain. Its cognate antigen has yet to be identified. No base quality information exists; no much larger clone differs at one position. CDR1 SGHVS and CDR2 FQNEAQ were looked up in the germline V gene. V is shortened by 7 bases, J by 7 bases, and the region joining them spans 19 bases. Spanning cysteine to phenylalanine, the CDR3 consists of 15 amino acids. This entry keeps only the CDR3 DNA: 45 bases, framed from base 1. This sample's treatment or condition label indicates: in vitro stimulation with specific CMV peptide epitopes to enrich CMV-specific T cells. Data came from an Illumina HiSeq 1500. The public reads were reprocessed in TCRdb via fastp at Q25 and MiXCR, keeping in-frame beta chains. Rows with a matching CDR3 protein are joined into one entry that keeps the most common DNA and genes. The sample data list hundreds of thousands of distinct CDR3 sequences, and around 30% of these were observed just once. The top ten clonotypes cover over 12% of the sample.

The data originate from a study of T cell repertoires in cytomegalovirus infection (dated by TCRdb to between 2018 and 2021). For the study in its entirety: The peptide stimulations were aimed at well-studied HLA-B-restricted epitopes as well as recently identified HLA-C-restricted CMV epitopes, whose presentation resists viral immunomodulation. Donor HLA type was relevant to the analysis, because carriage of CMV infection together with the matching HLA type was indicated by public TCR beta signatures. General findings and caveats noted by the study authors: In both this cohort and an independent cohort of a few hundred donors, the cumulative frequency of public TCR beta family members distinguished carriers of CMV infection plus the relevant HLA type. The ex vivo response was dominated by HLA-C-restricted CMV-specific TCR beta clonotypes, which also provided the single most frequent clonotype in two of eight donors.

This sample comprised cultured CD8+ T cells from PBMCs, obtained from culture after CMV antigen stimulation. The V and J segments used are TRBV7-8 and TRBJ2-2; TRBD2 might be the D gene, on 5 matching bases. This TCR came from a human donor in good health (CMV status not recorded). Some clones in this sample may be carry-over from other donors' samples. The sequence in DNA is TGTGCCAGCACGTTTAGAGGCGGGCCCAGCGGGGAGCTGTTTTTT. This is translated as CASTFRGGPSGELFF.